What follows are 13 T cell receptor beta chains derived from one specimen sequenced in a study of cytomegalovirus exposure and HLA in healthy donors. PCR was performed using 60 Vbeta and 13 Jbeta primers. Using immunoSEQ multiplex PCR, the repertoire was profiled, and TCRdb retains in-frame clones only, with some absent. The data contain 150,000 to 160,000 clones, approximately 86% of them seen just once; the ten biggest clones take up about 7.1%. Sequences were obtained from PBMCs. These receptor sequences come from a woman in her 50s in good health and CMV-seropositive.

This chain links TRBV28 with TRBJ2-7; D is undetermined. The CDR3 totals 13 residues. V lost 1 base and J 7 bases, leaving 11 bases between the germline ends. The germline CDR1 and CDR2 sequences are MDHEN and SYDVKM. CDR3 sequence reads: CASSLYLGREQYF. Here the CDR3 DNA reads TGTGCCAGCAGTTTATATCTGGGCAGGGAGCAGTACTTC.

The chain uses TRBV7-7 and TRBJ1-1, with a tentative D call TRBD1 (6 bases). Germline V gives CDR1 SSHAT, CDR2 FNYEAQ (reference sequence). CDR3 length: 10 amino acids. Trimming left V 11 bases short and J 11 bases short, with 15 bases between. The CDR3: CAPLGGAAFF. Written as DNA, the CDR3 is TGTGCCCCACTCGGGGGGGCGGCTTTCTTT.

The chain joins TRBV6-1 to TRBJ2-3; 8 nucleotides line up with TRBD2. The germline CDR1 and CDR2 sequences are MNHNS and SASEGT. V was pared by 7 bases and J by 7 bases, with 7 bases of the junction left unmatched. The CDR3 length is 13 residues. The CDR3 DNA is TGTGCCAGCACCGACAGCGGGGGTCATACGCAGTATTTT. It is translated as CASTDSGGHTQYF.

The V gene is TRBV6-5, the J gene TRBJ1-4; possible D gene TRBD1, 5 bases. This CDR3 contains 13 residues. The V end lost 2 bases, the J end lost 6 bases, and 7 bases lay between the germline ends. Germline-derived CDR1 and CDR2 are MNHEY and SVGAGI. CDR3: CASSYGADEKLFF. The DNA for the CDR3 is TGTGCCAGCAGTTACGGGGCGGATGAAAAACTGTTTTTT.

The J gene is TRBJ1-2, the V gene TRBV28; tentatively, D is TRBD1 (6 bases). The CDR3 extends over 14 amino acids. V lost 5 bases, J lost 3 bases, and 13 bases lay in between. Looked up from germline, CDR1 is MDHEN and CDR2 is SYDVKM. CDR3 region: CASSHRGGYYGYTF. Written as DNA, the CDR3 is TGTGCCAGCAGTCACCGGGGGGGCTACTATGGCTACACCTTC.

This clone was counted a few times. The V gene is TRBV10-1, the J gene TRBJ2-3, with TRBD2 matching 10 bases. The CDR3 runs 16 residues. V was pared by 0 bases and J by 1 base, with 1 base of the junction left unmatched. The germline CDR1 and CDR2 sequences are WNHNN and SYGVQD (reference sequence). Here the CDR3 reads CASSESLAGGTDTQYF. CDR3 nucleotides: TGCGCCAGCAGTGAGTCCCTAGCGGGGGGCACAGATACGCAGTATTTT.

J is TRBJ1-1 and V is TRBV12-5; D not certain. V lost 0 bases and J lost 0, with 5 bases in between. There are 14 residues in the CDR3. Germline CDR1 and CDR2: LGHNT and FRNRAP. The CDR3 sequence is CASGLVPVNTEAFF. The CDR3 nucleotides read TGTGCTAGTGGTTTGGTACCAGTGAACACTGAAGCTTTCTTT.

The V and J genes are TRBV4-1 and TRBJ2-1; 8 positions agree with TRBD1. J gave up 2 bases and V 7 bases, and 10 bases lay outside the gene matches. Germline V CDR1 and CDR2: MGHRA, YSYEKL. CDR3 size: 16 residues. The CDR3 region is CASTPRGTGTYNEQFF. Here the CDR3 DNA reads TGCGCCAGCACCCCAAGGGGGACAGGTACCTACAATGAGCAGTTCTTC.

The V call is TRBV2, the J call TRBJ1-1, with 7 bases fitting TRBD1. With 8 bases clipped from V and 5 bases from J, the junction kept 8 bases outside the gene matches. The germline gives CDR1 SNHLY, CDR2 FYNNEI. This CDR3 contains 13 residues. CDR3 DNA sequence: TGTGCCAGCGCTTACAGGGGCGGGACTGAAGCTTTCTTT. Its protein is CASAYRGGTEAFF. The full variable domain, completed using reference TRBV2 and TRBJ1-1, is EPEVTQTPSHQVTQMGQEVILRCVPISNHLYFYWYRQILGQKVEFLVSFYNNEISEKSEIFDDQFSVERPDGSNFTLKIRSTKLEDSAMYFCASAYRGGTEAFFGQGTRLTVV.

The J gene is TRBJ2-3, the V gene TRBV10-2; 7 nucleotides agree with TRBD2. There are 14 residues in the CDR3. Germline V gene sequence: CDR1 WSHSY, CDR2 SAAADI. Trimming cost V 6 bases and J 5 bases; bases outside gene matches: 8. The CDR3 here is CASRARGEGDTQYF. The CDR3, as DNA: TGCGCCAGCAGAGCCCGGGGGGAGGGAGATACGCAGTATTTT.

The chain joins TRBV19 to TRBJ1-2; TRBD1 matches 7 bases. CDR3 size: 15 residues. The V gene's germline CDR1 is LNHDA and CDR2 SQIVND (reference sequence). J lost 4 bases, V lost 1 base, and 6 bases had no gene match. The CDR3, as DNA: TGTGCCAGTAGTATAGGGACAGGCCAAATCTATGGCTACACCTTC. Protein product: CASSIGTGQIYGYTF. The whole variable domain, filled in from reference TRBV19 and TRBJ1-2, reads DGGITQSPKYLFRKEGQNVTLSCEQNLNHDAMYWYRQDPGQGLRLIYYSQIVNDFQKGDIAEGYSVSREKKESFPLTVTSAQKNPTAFYLCASSIGTGQIYGYTFGSGTRLTVV.

The V gene is TRBV7-2, the J gene TRBJ2-3; D not resolved. V lost 1 base to trimming and J lost 3 bases, with 11 bases between them. From germline, CDR1 is SGHTA and CDR2 FQGNSA. This CDR3 has 15 amino acids. Here the CDR3 reads CASSLERLRTDTQYF. CDR3 coding DNA: TGTGCCAGCAGCTTAGAGCGTCTGCGGACAGATACGCAGTATTTT.

CDR3 region: CASSTEPGGGTGELFF. The CDR3 nucleotides are TGTGCCAGCAGCACTGAACCAGGGGGCGGCACCGGGGAGCTGTTTTTT. This chain joins TRBV2 and TRBJ2-2, with 8 positions matching TRBD1. Germline CDR1 SNHLY, CDR2 FYNNEI. The CDR3 runs to 16 residues. After removal of 6 bases from V and 4 bases from J, the junction contained 10 bases not matched to a gene.